The rows below give T cell receptor beta chains drawn from one sample of a study of blood T cell repertoires in COVID-19. Some clones are missing from TCRdb's copy, which holds only in-frame ones; the method was immunoSEQ multiplex PCR. Among about 440,000 clones, about 92% were seen once, and the ten largest hold about 0.57%. Sequences were obtained from PBMCs or T cells enriched from blood (not recorded which). The receptors stem from a man younger than 35 who had recovered from COVID-19. Both conserved end residues are part of each CDR3. The D gene is left open where the match is weak. Some rows mark clone size as missing; the rest say once, few, many or name a class of expanded clone.

j_call | d_call | clone_size | v_call | cdr3_nt | cdr3_aa
TRBJ2-3 | - | - | TRBV25-1 | TGTGCCAGCAGGAGCGGTCACACAGATACGCAGTATTTT | CASRSGHTDTQYF
TRBJ2-2 | - | - | TRBV18 | TGTGCCTGGCCTTGGGGGCGCGGGACCGGGGAGCTGTTTTTT | CAWPWGRGTGELFF
TRBJ2-1 | - | - | TRBV7-9 | TGTGCCAGCAGCTTGGCTAGTCCCCTAAACAATGAGCAGTTCTTC | CASSLASPLNNEQFF
TRBJ1-2 | TRBD1 | - | TRBV28 | TGTGCCAGCAGTTTGGGCAGGGGGCTTGGCTACACCTTC | CASSLGRGLGYTF
TRBJ1-4 | - | - | TRBV6-4 | TGTGCCAGCAGTCCCACGGGCGGGCAGGCAGGAAAACTGTTTTTT | CASSPTGGQAGKLFF
TRBJ2-1 | TRBD1 | - | TRBV27 | TGTGCCAGCAGTAACAGGGGCTACAATGAGCAGTTCTTC | CASSNRGYNEQFF
TRBJ1-1 | - | - | TRBV14 | TGTGCCAGCAGCCAAGATAGGGGTCGGGTGGCTTTCTTT | CASSQDRGRVAFF
TRBJ1-4 | - | - | TRBV7-9 | TGTGCCAGCAGCTTAGTAACGGTTTCAACTAATGAAAAACTGTTTTTT | CASSLVTVSTNEKLFF
TRBJ2-2 | TRBD2 | - | TRBV3-1/TRBV3-2 | TGTGCCAGCAGCGGGACGGGGGGGCCGTTGTCCGGGGAGCTGTTTTTT | CASSGTGGPLSGELFF
TRBJ1-1 | TRBD1 | - | TRBV2 | TGTGCCAGCAGCATTGACAGGGTCGCAGCTTTCTTT | CASSIDRVAAFF
TRBJ2-7 | - | - | TRBV19 | TGTGCCAGTAGTAGGGTTCCTGGGAGAGGAAACGAGCAGTACTTC | CASSRVPGRGNEQYF
TRBJ2-3 | - | - | TRBV10-1 | TGCGCCAGCAGTGAGTCGTCTTCGGGAGCAGATACGCAGTATTTT | CASSESSSGADTQYF
TRBJ2-4 | - | - | TRBV21-1 | TGTGCCAGCAGCAAACGCGCTAGCGGGGGGGATCTAGCCAAAAACATTCAGTACTTC | CASSKRASGGDLAKNIQYF
TRBJ1-5 | - | - | TRBV18 | TGTGCCAGCTCGCCCTCAACGGTCAATCAGCCCCAGCATTTT | CASSPSTVNQPQHF
TRBJ1-1 | TRBD1 | - | TRBV6-5 | TGTGCCAGCTATGACAGGGGGCGCACTGAAGCTTTCTTT | CASYDRGRTEAFF
TRBJ1-1 | - | - | TRBV30 | TGTGCCTGGAGCCACCTTAGACAGGAAGCTTTCTTT | CAWSHLRQEAFF
TRBJ1-2 | - | - | TRBV2 | TGTGCCAGCAGCTTTCCCTCGGTGTACACCTTC | CASSFPSVYTF
TRBJ2-3 | - | once | TRBV4-1 | TGCGCCAGCAGCCAAGAGCCTAGCGGCACAGATACGCAGTATTTT | CASSQEPSGTDTQYF
TRBJ1-3 | TRBD1 | - | TRBV9 | TGTGCCAGCAGCGTTGTTGGGACAGGGGCAGTTGACCGAAACACCATATATTTT | CASSVVGTGAVDRNTIYF
TRBJ2-1 | TRBD2 | - | TRBV7-8 | TGTGCCAGCAGTTTTCCTAGCGGGAGGGCTTACAATGAGCAGTTCTTC | CASSFPSGRAYNEQFF
TRBJ2-3 | - | - | TRBV5-1 | TGCGCCAGCAGCCGCGGAGGCGGGGCAGATACGCAGTATTTT | CASSRGGGADTQYF
TRBJ1-1 | TRBD1 | - | TRBV19 | TGTGCCAGTGTCGGCGCACAGGGGTTGAACACTGAAGCTTTCTTT | CASVGAQGLNTEAFF
TRBJ1-2 | - | - | TRBV10-3 | TGTGCCATCAGTGAGTCGTGGTCACCGGGGGGTTATGGCTACACCTTC | CAISESWSPGGYGYTF
TRBJ2-7 | TRBD1 | - | TRBV7-2 | TGTGCCAGCAGCTTAGTGGGGACAGGGTCCTACGAGCAGTACTTC | CASSLVGTGSYEQYF
TRBJ1-2 | - | - | TRBV6-5 | TGTGCCAGCATTCCCTCGACAGGTCGAGGCTACACCTTC | CASIPSTGRGYTF